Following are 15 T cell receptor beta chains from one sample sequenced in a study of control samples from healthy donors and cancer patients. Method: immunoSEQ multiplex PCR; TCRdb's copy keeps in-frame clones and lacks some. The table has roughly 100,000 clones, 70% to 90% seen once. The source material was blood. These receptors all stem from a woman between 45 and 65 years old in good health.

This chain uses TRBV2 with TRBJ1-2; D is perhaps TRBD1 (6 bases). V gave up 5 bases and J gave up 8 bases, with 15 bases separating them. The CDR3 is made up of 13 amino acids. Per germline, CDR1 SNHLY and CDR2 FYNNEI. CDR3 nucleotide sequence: TGTGCCAGCAGTACCCGGGCAGGGGAGGGCTACACCTTC. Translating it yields CASSTRAGEGYTF.

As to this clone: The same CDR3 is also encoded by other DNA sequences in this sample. CDR3 coding DNA: TGTGCCAGCAGTTTAACCGAAAACACTGAAGCTTTCTTT. Residues: CASSLTENTEAFF. This chain connects TRBV12-3 or TRBV12-4 to TRBJ1-1; the D is unclear. V lost 2 bases, J lost 2 bases, and 6 bases lay in between. The CDR3 runs to 13 residues.

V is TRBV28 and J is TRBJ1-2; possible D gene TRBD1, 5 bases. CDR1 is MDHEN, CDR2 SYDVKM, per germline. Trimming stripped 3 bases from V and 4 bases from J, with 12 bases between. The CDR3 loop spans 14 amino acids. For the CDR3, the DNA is TGTGCCAGCAGTTTGGGACTGTCGGTCTATGGCTACACCTTC. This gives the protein CASSLGLSVYGYTF.

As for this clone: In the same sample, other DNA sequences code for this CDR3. CDR3 bases: TGTGCCAGCAGCTTAGGTGGTTACACAGATACGCAGTATTTT. This codes for CASSLGGYTDTQYF. The chain employs TRBV7-2 and TRBJ2-3; D gene uncertain. Trimming took off 1 base at V and 2 bases at J, with 7 bases between the two ends. The CDR3 extends over 14 amino acids. The V gene's germline CDR1 is SGHTA and CDR2 FQGNSA.

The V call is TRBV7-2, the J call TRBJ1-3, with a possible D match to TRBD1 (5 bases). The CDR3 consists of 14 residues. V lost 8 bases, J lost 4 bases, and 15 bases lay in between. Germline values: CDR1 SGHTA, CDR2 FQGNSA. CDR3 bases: TGTGCCAGCGGCGGGACCGCCGCCGGAAACACCATATATTTT. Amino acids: CASGGTAAGNTIYF.

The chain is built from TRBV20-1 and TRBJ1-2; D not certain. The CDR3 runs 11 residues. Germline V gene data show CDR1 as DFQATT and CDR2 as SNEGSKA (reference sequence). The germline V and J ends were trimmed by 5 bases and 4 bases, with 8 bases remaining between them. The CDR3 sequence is CSAAVTYGYTF. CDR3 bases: TGCAGTGCTGCGGTAACCTATGGCTACACCTTC.

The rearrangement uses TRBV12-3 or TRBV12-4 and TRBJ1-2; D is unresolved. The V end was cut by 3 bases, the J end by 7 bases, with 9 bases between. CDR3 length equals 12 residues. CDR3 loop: CASSLGSGGYTF. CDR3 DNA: TGTGCCAGCAGTTTGGGGTCAGGTGGCTACACCTTC.

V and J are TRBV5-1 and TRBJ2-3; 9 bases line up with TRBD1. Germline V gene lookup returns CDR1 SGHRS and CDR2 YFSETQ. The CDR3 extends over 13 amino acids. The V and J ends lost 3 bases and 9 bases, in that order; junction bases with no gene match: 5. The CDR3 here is CASSWGQGLTQYF. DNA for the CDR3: TGCGCCAGCAGCTGGGGACAGGGCTTAACGCAGTATTTT. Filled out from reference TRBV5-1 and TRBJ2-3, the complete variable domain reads KAGVTQTPRYLIKTRGQQVTLSCSPISGHRSVSWYQQTPGQGLQFLFEYFSETQRNKGNFPGRFSGRQFSNSRSEMNVSTLELGDSALYLCASSWGQGLTQYFGPGTRLTVL.

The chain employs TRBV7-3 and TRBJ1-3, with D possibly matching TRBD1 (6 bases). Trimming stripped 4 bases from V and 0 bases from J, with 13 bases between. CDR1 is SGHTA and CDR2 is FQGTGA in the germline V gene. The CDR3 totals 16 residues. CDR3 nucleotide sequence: TGTGCCAGCAGCTCCGGACAGATGTTCTCTGGAAACACCATATATTTT. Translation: CASSSGQMFSGNTIYF.

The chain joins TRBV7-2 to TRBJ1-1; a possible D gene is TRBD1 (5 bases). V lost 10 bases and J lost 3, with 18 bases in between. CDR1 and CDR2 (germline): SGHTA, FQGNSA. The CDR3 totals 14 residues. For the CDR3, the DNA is TGTGCCACCACCCAGCGGGGCAGCGACACTGAAGCTTTCTTT. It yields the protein CATTQRGSDTEAFF.

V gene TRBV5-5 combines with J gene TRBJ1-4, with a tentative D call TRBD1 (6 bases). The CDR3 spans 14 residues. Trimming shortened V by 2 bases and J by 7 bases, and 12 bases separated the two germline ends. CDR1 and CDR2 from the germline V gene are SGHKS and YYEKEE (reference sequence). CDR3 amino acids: CASSLGGSIEKLFF. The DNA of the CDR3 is TGTGCCAGCAGCTTAGGGGGTTCTATTGAAAAACTGTTTTTT.

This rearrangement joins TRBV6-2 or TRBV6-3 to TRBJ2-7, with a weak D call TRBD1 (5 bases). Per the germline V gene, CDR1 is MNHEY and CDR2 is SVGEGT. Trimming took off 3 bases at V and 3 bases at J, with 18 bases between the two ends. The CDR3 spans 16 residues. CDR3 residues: CASSYKPGPVVYEQYF. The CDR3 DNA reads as TGTGCCAGCAGTTATAAACCAGGGCCGGTAGTCTACGAGCAGTACTTC.

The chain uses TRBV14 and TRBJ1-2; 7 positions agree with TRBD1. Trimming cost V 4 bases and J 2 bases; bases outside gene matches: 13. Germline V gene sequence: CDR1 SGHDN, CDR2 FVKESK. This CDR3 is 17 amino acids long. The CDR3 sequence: CASSPIYLGTENYGYTF. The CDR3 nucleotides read TGTGCCAGCAGCCCTATTTATCTCGGGACAGAAAACTATGGCTACACCTTC.

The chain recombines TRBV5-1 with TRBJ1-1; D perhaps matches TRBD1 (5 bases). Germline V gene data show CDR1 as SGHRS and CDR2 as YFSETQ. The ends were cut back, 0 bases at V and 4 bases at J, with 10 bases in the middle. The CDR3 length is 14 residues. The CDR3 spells CASSLAAGRTEAFF. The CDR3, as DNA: TGCGCCAGCAGCTTGGCGGCAGGGCGCACTGAAGCTTTCTTT.

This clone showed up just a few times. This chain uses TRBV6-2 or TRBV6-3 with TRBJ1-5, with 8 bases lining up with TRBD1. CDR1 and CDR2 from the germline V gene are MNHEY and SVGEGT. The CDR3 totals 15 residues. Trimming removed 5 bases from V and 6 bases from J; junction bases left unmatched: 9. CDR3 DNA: TGTGCCAGCAGTGGCAGGGGGCGCGTAACTCAGCCCCAGCATTTT. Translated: CASSGRGRVTQPQHF.